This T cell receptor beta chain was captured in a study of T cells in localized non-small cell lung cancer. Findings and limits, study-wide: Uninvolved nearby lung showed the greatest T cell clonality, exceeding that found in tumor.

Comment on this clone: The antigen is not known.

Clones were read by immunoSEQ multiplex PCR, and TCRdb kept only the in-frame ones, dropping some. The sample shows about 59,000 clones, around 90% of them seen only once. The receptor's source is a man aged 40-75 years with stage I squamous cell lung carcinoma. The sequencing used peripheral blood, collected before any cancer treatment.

Here the CDR3 reads CASSSTGTGGRMQYF. CDR3 bases: TGTGCCAGCAGCTCTACCGGGACAGGTGGAAGGATGCAGTACTTC. The chain has TRBV7-8 and TRBJ2-7, with 8 positions matching TRBD1. V was pared by 4 bases and J by 9 bases, with 14 bases of the junction left unmatched. From germline, CDR1 is SGHVS and CDR2 FQNEAQ. The CDR3 is 15 residues long.